This T cell receptor beta chain emerged from a study of blood T cell repertoires in COVID-19 (dated by TCRdb to 2020 to 2022). Some background on the complete study: The collaborator samples originated in the United States, Italy and Spain and spanned the acute and convalescent phases of COVID-19. The material from the prospective study consisted of cDNA or gDNA derived from T cells, B-cell-depleted T cells, or PBMCs. The dataset comprised deeply sampled blood TCRbeta repertoires from subjects exposed to, actively infected with, or recovered from COVID-19. A freely available public database, intended as a resource for researchers studying the immune response to SARS-CoV-2, is where the repertoires were released. Samples were obtained from the ongoing ImmuneRACE study (first 160 participants) and from approximately 1,200 subjects provided by 6 global collaborators. The sample metadata nearly always contained a de-identified subject ID, COVID-19 status, age in years and sex. Where HLA class I and class II types were available, the types were taken from metadata supplied by the sample provider, not from assay-based typing.

The immunoSEQ Assay, a bias-controlled multiplex PCR, was used to amplify TCRbeta CDR3 regions from genomic DNA. As for the original processing: The number of nucleated cells in each sample was estimated from the amplification of reference gene primers within the assay. Sequence reads were collapsed and filtered to measure the absolute abundance of every unique TCRbeta CDR3 rearrangement. Productive Simpson clonality was computed per sample as the square root of Simpson's diversity index over productive rearrangements. The clones in this table, taken by TCRdb from immuneACCESS, are in-frame only. Not every clone is retained; where verified, under half of the shortfall comes from an unresolved V gene, and the cause of the rest is unknown. V and J calls and clone size are copied from that table; D and trimming were computed from the DNA. In this sample the table shows some 70,000 clones, about 91% of which occur a single time. The ten largest clonotypes hold around 6.7% of the sample.

For this clone: No cognate antigen has been identified for it. One base away there is no much larger clone; base qualities are not given.

The paper's findings and limits, for the study overall: Clinical and demographic metadata were provided uncurated, with the amount varying by source and participant.

Whole blood was collected in K2EDTA tubes by collaborating institutions according to the institutions' own protocols. For TCRbeta analysis, collaborator samples were shipped as frozen whole blood, as isolated PBMCs, or as DNA extracted from either sample type. The germline V gene gives CDR1 as SGHVS and CDR2 as FQNEAQ. Including cysteine and phenylalanine, the CDR3 has 17 amino acids. Only the CDR3 portion is preserved as DNA: 51 bases, with reading frame beginning at the first base. The germline V end is reduced by 1 base and the J end by 1 base; junction bases left unmatched: 2. This clonotype was obtained from a human donor in a cohort sampled during active COVID-19. Sequencing was performed on peripheral blood. The chain links TRBV7-8 with TRBJ2-2; the junction holds 11 bases that match TRBD2. Read as DNA, the sequence is TGTGCCAGCAGCTTAGTTGGACTAGCGGGGAACACCGGGGAGCTGTTTTTT. Translated, this gives CASSLVGLAGNTGELFF.